A selection of T cell receptor beta chains follows, all from one sample in a study of CD8 T cells in ankylosing spondylitis. TCRdb re-analysed the 5' RACE reads in MiXCR, keeping a single row per CDR3 protein. The top ten clones hold 14% to 15% of a sample with roughly 300,000 distinct CDR3 sequences, 8% of them seen once. Sequenced material: blood, either unsorted or a sorted T cell fraction (not recorded which). The receptors come from a male donor with ankylosing spondylitis. Each CDR3 is given with its conserved first and last residue. D genes are given only for firm matches. Size is stated for part of the rows, as once, few or many counts, or as a class when the clone is expanded.

D gene | clone size | J gene | V gene | CDR3 protein | CDR3 DNA
. | few | TRBJ2-7 | TRBV28 | CASSFLTPSSYEQYF | TGTGCCAGCAGTTTCCTGACACCAAGCTCCTACGAGCAGTACTTC
. | many | TRBJ1-4 | TRBV6-1 | CASSEPVRPQGEKLFF | TGTGCCAGCAGTGAACCGGTCCGGCCCCAGGGAGAAAAACTGTTTTTT
. | few | TRBJ2-5 | TRBV20-1 | CSARGGQPGGETQYF | TGCAGTGCTAGAGGGGGACAGCCCGGGGGAGAGACCCAGTACTTC
TRBD2 | many | TRBJ2-1 | TRBV19 | CASSPRLAGAPGEQFF | TGTGCCAGTAGCCCTAGACTAGCGGGAGCTCCCGGTGAGCAGTTCTTC
TRBD2 | many | TRBJ2-1 | TRBV6-4 | CASSSLAGAGNEQFF | TGTGCCAGCAGTAGCCTAGCGGGAGCCGGCAATGAGCAGTTCTTC
. | . | TRBJ1-5 | TRBV7-3 | CASSFDRNQPQHF | TGTGCCAGCAGCTTCGACAGGAATCAGCCCCAGCATTTT
TRBD2 | . | TRBJ2-1 | TRBV15 | CATTILSGTTYNEQFF | TGTGCCACCACGATTTTAAGCGGGACTACATACAATGAGCAGTTCTTC
. | . | TRBJ2-5 | TRBV2 | CAGNRVKGETQYF | TGTGCCGGGAACAGGGTGAAAGGAGAGACCCAGTACTTC
. | few | TRBJ2-2 | TRBV6-5 | CASSSIRRLDTGELFF | TGTGCCAGCAGTTCCATCAGGAGGTTGGACACCGGGGAGCTGTTTTTT
. | few | TRBJ2-5 | TRBV10-2 | CASSESSYETQYF | TGCGCCAGCAGTGAGTCTAGTTATGAGACCCAGTACTTC
. | few | TRBJ2-1 | TRBV29-1 | CSVDPNRGAPYNEQFF | TGCAGCGTTGACCCAAATCGGGGGGCGCCTTACAATGAGCAGTTCTTC
TRBD1 | . | TRBJ2-2 | TRBV11-3 | CASSLAGTAAGELFF | TGTGCCAGCAGCTTAGCCGGGACAGCTGCCGGGGAGCTGTTTTTT
. | few | TRBJ2-3 | TRBV3-1 | CASSHRSTDTQYF | TGTGCCAGCAGCCACCGGAGCACAGATACGCAGTATTTT
. | . | TRBJ1-1 | TRBV29-1 | CSPKRTTNTEAFF | TGCAGCCCGAAAAGGACGACGAACACTGAAGCTTTCTTT
. | few | TRBJ2-1 | TRBV12-3/TRBV12-4 | CASSLQGSSYNEQFF | TGTGCCAGCAGTCTACAGGGTAGTTCCTACAATGAGCAGTTCTTC
TRBD2 | . | TRBJ2-3 | TRBV9 | CASSVGAGGPRNTQYF | TGTGCCAGCAGCGTTGGTGCGGGAGGGCCTCGCAATACGCAGTATTTT
. | . | TRBJ1-6 | TRBV7-2 | CASSLVVESPLHF | TGTGCCAGCAGCTTAGTAGTAGAGTCACCCCTCCACTTT
TRBD2 | many | TRBJ2-7 | TRBV4-1 | CASSPIAGGGEQYF | TGCGCCAGCAGCCCCATAGCGGGAGGAGGCGAGCAGTACTTC
TRBD2 | . | TRBJ2-3 | TRBV5-1 | CASSLVRRAGGLDTQYF | TGCGCCAGCAGCTTGGTTCGGCGAGCGGGGGGCTTGGATACGCAGTATTTT
. | . | TRBJ1-5 | TRBV28 | CASRPWGPNQPQHF | TGTGCCAGCAGGCCCTGGGGGCCCAATCAGCCCCAGCATTTT
TRBD2 | . | TRBJ2-6 | TRBV20-1 | CSAGGHLMGGANVLTF | TGCAGTGCGGGAGGGCATCTGATGGGAGGGGCCAACGTCCTGACTTTC
TRBD1 | few | TRBJ1-5 | TRBV5-6 | CASSSRTGVRNQPQHF | TGTGCCAGCAGCTCCCGGACAGGGGTACGGAATCAGCCCCAGCATTTT
. | many | TRBJ2-1 | TRBV5-1 | CASSSGQPNNEQFF | TGCGCCAGCAGCAGTGGACAGCCTAACAATGAGCAGTTCTTC
TRBD2 | many | TRBJ2-3 | TRBV10-3 | CAVLTSASTDTQYF | TGTGCCGTCCTGACTAGCGCCAGCACAGATACGCAGTATTTT
. | . | TRBJ2-7 | TRBV29-1 | CSVEMGSGRGEQYF | TGCAGCGTTGAAATGGGAAGCGGGCGTGGGGAGCAGTACTTC
. | few | TRBJ2-7 | TRBV28 | CASSFGLYEQYF | TGTGCCAGCAGTTTCGGGCTCTACGAGCAGTACTTC
. | few | TRBJ1-1 | TRBV6-5 | CASSGNKNEAFF | TGTGCCAGCAGTGGAAACAAGAATGAAGCTTTCTTT
. | few | TRBJ2-5 | TRBV10-3 | CAIKGQIRETQYF | TGTGCCATCAAAGGCCAAATAAGGGAGACCCAGTACTTC
. | many | TRBJ2-2 | TRBV30 | CAWSKGMDRELFF | TGTGCCTGGAGTAAGGGAATGGACCGGGAGCTGTTTTTT
TRBD2 | . | TRBJ2-2 | TRBV5-1 | CASSLTASGSPGELFF | TGCGCCAGCAGCTTGACGGCTAGCGGGAGTCCCGGGGAGCTGTTTTTT
. | . | TRBJ2-7 | TRBV28 | CASLPDPSRTYEQYF | TGTGCCAGCCTCCCCGACCCCTCCCGGACCTACGAGCAGTACTTC
. | . | TRBJ2-1 | TRBV7-9 | CASSLVGRGIDEQFF | TGTGCCAGCAGCTTAGTCGGCAGGGGTATCGATGAGCAGTTCTTC
. | few | TRBJ2-5 | TRBV20-1 | CSARTGEQVATQYF | TGCAGTGCTAGAACGGGAGAGCAAGTCGCGACCCAGTACTTC
. | many | TRBJ2-1 | TRBV20-1 | CSACAAGPNEQFF | TGCAGTGCATGCGCGGCGGGGCCCAATGAGCAGTTCTTC
TRBD2 | few | TRBJ2-7 | TRBV24-1 | CATSDLYGLAGGPYEQYF | TGTGCCACCAGTGATTTGTACGGGCTAGCGGGAGGACCCTACGAGCAGTACTTC
. | many | TRBJ2-1 | TRBV2 | CARDGGVLYNEQFF | TGTGCCAGGGACGGAGGTGTGCTCTACAATGAGCAGTTCTTC
. | . | TRBJ2-1 | TRBV25-1 | CASSGTSGAISDEQFF | TGTGCCAGCAGTGGTACGTCGGGCGCCATCAGCGATGAGCAGTTCTTC
TRBD2 | few | TRBJ2-7 | TRBV3-1 | CASSYSGTSGRPEQYF | TGTGCCAGCAGCTATTCCGGGACTAGCGGGAGACCCGAGCAGTACTTC
TRBD2 | few | TRBJ2-1 | TRBV5-1 | CASSSGTTQTHREQFF | TGCGCCAGCTCCTCCGGGACTACCCAAACTCATCGTGAGCAGTTCTTC
. | few | TRBJ1-1 | TRBV9 | CASSVVEDYGGAEAFF | TGTGCCAGCAGCGTAGTTGAGGACTACGGAGGAGCGGAAGCTTTCTTT